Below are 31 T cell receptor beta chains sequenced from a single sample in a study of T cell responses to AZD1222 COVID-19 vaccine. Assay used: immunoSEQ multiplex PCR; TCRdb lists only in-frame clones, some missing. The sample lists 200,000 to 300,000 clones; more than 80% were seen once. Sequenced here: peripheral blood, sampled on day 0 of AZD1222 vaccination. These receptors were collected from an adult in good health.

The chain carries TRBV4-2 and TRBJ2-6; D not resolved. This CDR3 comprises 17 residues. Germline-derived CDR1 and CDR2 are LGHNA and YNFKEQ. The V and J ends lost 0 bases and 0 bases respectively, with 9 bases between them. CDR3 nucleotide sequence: TGTGCCAGCAGCCAAGAGTATCGTCTCTCTGGGGCCAACGTCCTGACTTTC. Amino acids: CASSQEYRLSGANVLTF.

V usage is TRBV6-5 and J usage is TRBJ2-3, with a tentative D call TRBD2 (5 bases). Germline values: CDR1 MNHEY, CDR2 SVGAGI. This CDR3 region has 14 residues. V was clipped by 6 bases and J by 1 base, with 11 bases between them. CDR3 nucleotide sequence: TGTGCCAGCAGGGGGAGTAGAGGCACAGATACGCAGTATTTT. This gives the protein CASRGSRGTDTQYF.

This CDR3 reads CASSLSSGGTDTQYF. The CDR3 DNA sequence: TGTGCCAGCAGCTTAAGCAGCGGGGGCACAGATACGCAGTATTTT. The chain employs TRBV7-9 and TRBJ2-3; 7 nucleotides agree with TRBD2. The V and J ends lost 2 bases and 1 base, in that order; junction bases with no gene match: 3. Germline V CDR1 and CDR2: SEHNR, FQNEAQ (reference sequence). CDR3 size: 15 residues. The complete variable domain, with remaining parts taken from reference TRBV7-9 and TRBJ2-3, reads DTGVSQNPRHKITKRGQNVTFRCDPISEHNRLYWYRQTLGQGPEFLTYFQNEAQLEKSRLLSDRFSAERPKGSFSTLEIQRTEQGDSAMYLCASSLSSGGTDTQYFGPGTRLTVL.

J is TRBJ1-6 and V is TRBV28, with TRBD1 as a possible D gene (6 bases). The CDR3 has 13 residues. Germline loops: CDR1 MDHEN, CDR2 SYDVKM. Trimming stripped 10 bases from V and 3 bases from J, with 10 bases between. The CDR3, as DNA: TGTGCCAACCAGGACAGCTATAATTCACCCCTCCACTTT. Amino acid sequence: CANQDSYNSPLHF.

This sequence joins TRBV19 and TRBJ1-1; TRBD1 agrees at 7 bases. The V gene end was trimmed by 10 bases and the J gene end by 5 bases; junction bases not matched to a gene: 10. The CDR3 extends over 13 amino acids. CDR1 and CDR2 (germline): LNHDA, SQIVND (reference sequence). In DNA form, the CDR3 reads TGTGCCACTAACAACAGGGGAGGAACTGAAGCTTTCTTT. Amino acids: CATNNRGGTEAFF. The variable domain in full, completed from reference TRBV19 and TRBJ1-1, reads DGGITQSPKYLFRKEGQNVTLSCEQNLNHDAMYWYRQDPGQGLRLIYYSQIVNDFQKGDIAEGYSVSREKKESFPLTVTSAQKNPTAFYLCATNNRGGTEAFFGQGTRLTVV.

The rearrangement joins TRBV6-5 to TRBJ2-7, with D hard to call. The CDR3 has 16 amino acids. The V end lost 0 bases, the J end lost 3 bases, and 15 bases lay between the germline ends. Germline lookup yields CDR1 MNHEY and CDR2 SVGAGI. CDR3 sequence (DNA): TGTGCCAGCAGTTACTCGTTGCGGTTTGGTGGCTACGAGCAGTACTTC. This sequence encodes CASSYSLRFGGYEQYF.

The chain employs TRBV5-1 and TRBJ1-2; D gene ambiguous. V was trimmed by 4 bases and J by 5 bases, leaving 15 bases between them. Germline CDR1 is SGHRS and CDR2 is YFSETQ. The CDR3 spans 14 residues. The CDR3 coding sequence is TGCGCCAGCAGCGTGGGCGGACCGGGGTATGGCTACACCTTC. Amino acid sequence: CASSVGGPGYGYTF.

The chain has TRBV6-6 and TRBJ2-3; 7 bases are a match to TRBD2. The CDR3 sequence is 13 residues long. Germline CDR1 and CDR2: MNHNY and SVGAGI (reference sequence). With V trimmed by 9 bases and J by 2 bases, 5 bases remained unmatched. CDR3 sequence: CASRGVATDTQYF. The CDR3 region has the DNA TGTGCCAGTCGGGGGGTGGCCACAGATACGCAGTATTTT.

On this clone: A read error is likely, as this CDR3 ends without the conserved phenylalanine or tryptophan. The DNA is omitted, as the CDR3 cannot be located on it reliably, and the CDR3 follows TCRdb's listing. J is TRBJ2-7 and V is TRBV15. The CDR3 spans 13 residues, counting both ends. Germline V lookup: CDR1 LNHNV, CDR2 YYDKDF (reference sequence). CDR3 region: CATSTGDGRLDCI.

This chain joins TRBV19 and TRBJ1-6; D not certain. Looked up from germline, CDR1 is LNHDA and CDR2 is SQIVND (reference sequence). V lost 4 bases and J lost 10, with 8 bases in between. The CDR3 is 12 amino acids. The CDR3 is CASSTPRSPLHF. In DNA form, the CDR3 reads TGTGCCAGTAGTACTCCAAGGTCACCCCTCCACTTT.

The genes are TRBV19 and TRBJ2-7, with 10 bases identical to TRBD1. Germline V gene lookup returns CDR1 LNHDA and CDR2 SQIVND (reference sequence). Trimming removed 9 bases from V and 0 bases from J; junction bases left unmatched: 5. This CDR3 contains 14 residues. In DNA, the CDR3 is TGTGCCAGCTCGGGACAGGGGAGCTCCTACGAGCAGTACTTC. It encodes CASSGQGSSYEQYF.

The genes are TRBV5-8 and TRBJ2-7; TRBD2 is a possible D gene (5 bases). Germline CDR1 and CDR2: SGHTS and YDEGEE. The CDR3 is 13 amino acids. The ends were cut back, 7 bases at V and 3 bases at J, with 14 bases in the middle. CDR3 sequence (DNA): TGTGCCAGCGGGTCAAGGGAGAGCTACGAGCAGTACTTC. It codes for CASGSRESYEQYF.

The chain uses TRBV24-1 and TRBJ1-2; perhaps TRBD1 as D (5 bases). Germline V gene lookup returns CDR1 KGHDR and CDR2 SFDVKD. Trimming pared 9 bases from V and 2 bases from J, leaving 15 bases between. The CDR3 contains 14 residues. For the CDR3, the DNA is TGTGCCACCTCAGGCGGGGCTCCAAACTATGGCTACACCTTC. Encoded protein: CATSGGAPNYGYTF.

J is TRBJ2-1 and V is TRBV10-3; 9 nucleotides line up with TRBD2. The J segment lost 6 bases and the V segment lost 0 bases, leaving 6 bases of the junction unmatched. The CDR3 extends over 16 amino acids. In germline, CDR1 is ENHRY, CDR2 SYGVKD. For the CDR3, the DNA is TGTGCCATCAGTGAGTCTGTAGCGGGAGTCTCCAATGAGCAGTTCTTC. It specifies CAISESVAGVSNEQFF.

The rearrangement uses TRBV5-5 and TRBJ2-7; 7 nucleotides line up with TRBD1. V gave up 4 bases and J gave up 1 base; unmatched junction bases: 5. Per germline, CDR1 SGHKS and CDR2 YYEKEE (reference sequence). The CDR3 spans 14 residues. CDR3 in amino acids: CASSLIQGSYEQYF. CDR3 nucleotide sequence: TGTGCCAGCAGCCTTATACAGGGGTCCTACGAGCAGTACTTC.

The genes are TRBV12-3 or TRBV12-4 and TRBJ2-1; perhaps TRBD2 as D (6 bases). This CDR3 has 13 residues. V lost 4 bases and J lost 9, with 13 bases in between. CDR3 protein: CASSSTGAVEQFF. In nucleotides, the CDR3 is TGTGCCAGCAGTTCGACGGGAGCTGTTGAGCAGTTCTTC.

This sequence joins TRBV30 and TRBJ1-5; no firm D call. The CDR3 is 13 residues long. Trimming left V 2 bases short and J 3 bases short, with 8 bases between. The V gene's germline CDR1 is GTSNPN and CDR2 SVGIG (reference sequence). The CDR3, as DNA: TGTGCCTGGAGTACGAATCTCAATCAGCCCCAGCATTTT. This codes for CAWSTNLNQPQHF.

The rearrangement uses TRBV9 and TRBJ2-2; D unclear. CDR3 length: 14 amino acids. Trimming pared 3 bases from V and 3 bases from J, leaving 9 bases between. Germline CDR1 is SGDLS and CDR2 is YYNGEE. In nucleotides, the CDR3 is TGTGCCAGCAGCGAGACTTTGGACACCGGGGAGCTGTTTTTT. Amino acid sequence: CASSETLDTGELFF.

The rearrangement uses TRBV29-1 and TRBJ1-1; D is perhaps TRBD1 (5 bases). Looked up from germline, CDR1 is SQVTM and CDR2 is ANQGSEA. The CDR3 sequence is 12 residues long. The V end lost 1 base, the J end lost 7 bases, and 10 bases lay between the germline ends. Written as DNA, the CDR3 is TGCAGCGTTGAAGTTCAGGGCCTTGAAGCTTTCTTT. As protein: CSVEVQGLEAFF.

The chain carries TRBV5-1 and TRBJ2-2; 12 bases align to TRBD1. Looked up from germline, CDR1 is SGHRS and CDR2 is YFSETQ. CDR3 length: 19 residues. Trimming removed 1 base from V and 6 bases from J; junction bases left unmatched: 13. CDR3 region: CASSLPGQGAFVQSGELFF. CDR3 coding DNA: TGCGCCAGCAGCTTGCCGGGACAGGGGGCGTTTGTACAATCCGGGGAGCTGTTTTTT. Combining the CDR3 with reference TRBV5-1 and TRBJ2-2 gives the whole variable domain KAGVTQTPRYLIKTRGQQVTLSCSPISGHRSVSWYQQTPGQGLQFLFEYFSETQRNKGNFPGRFSGRQFSNSRSEMNVSTLELGDSALYLCASSLPGQGAFVQSGELFFGEGSRLTVL.

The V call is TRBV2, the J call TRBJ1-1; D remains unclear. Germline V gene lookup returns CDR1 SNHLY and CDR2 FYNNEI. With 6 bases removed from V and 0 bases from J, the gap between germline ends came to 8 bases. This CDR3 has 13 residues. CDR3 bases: TGTGCCAGCAGCCAACGAATGAACACTGAAGCTTTCTTT. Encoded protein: CASSQRMNTEAFF.

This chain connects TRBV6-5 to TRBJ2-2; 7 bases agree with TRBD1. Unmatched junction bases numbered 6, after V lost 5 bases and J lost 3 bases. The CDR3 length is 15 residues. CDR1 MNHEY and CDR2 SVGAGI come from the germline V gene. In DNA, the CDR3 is TGTGCCAGCAGTCCCGACAGGGCGGACACCGGGGAGCTGTTTTTT. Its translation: CASSPDRADTGELFF.

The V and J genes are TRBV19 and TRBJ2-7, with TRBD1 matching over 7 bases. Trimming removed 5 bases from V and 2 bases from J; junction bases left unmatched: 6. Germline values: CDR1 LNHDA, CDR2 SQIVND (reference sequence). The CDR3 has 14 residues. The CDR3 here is CASSSSGTAYEQYF. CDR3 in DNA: TGTGCCAGTAGTTCCTCCGGGACAGCCTACGAGCAGTACTTC.

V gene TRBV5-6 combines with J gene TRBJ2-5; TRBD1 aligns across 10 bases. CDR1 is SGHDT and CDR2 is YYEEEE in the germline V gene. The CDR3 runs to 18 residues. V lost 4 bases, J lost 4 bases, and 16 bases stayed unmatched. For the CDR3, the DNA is TGTGCCAGCAGCCGTAGCCCCCCCCGCCGGGACAGGGGAGAGACCCAGTACTTC. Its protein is CASSRSPPRRDRGETQYF.

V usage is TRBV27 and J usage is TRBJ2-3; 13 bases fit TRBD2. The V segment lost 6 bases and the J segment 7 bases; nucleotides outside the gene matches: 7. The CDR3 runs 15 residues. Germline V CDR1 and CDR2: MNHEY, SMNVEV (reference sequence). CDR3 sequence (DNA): TGTGCCAGCAGGCGGACTAGCGGGAGAGGTTATACGCAGTATTTT. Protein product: CASRRTSGRGYTQYF.

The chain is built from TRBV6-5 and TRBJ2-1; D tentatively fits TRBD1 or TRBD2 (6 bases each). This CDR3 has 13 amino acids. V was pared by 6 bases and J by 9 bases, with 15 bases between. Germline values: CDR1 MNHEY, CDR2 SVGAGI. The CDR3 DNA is TGTGCCAGCAGGACAGGAGGGCCGGGTGAGCAGTTCTTC. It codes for CASRTGGPGEQFF.

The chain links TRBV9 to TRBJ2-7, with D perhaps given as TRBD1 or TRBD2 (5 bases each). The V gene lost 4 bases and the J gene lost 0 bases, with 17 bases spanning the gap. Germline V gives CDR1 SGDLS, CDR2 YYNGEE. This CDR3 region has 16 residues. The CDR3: CASSKGESRASYEQYF. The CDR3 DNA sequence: TGTGCCAGCAGCAAAGGGGAGTCCCGGGCCTCCTACGAGCAGTACTTC. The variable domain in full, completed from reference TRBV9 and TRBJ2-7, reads DSGVTQTPKHLITATGQRVTLRCSPRSGDLSVYWYQQSLDQGLQFLIQYYNGEERAKGNILERFSAQQFPDLHSELNLSSLELGDSALYFCASSKGESRASYEQYFGPGTRLTVT.

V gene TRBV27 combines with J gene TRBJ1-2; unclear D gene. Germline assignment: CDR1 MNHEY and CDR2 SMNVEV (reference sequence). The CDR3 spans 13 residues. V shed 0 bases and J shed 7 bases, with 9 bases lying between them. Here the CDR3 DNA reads TGTGCCAGCAGTTTATCGGGAGGGTTTGGCTACACCTTC. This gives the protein CASSLSGGFGYTF.

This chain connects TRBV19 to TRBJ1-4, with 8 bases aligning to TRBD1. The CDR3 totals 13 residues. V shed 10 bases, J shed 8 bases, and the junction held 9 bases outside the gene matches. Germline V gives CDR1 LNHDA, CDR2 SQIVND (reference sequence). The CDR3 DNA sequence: TGTGCCACCGGACAGGGCCCCGGGGAAAAACTGTTTTTT. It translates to CATGQGPGEKLFF.

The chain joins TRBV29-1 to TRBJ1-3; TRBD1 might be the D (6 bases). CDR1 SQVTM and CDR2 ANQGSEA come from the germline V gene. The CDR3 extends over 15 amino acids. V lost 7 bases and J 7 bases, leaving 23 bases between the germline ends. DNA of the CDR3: TGCAGCGCTGGGGGCCAGGGTGTAATTGGGAACACCATATATTTT. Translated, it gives CSAGGQGVIGNTIYF.

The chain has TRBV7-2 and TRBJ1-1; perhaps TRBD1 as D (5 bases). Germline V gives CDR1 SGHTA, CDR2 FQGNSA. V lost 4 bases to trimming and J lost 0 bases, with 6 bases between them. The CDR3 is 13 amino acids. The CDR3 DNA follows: TGTGCCAGCAGCTCGACAGTGAACACTGAAGCTTTCTTT. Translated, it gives CASSSTVNTEAFF.